A selection of T cell receptor beta chains follows, all from one sample in a study of T-cell memory formation after mild COVID-19. TCRdb independently ran MiXCR on the 5' RACE reads; one entry per CDR3 protein. The table has approximately 560,000 distinct CDR3 sequences, 17% seen once. The sequencing input was PBMCs or a T cell subset sorted from them (not recorded which). These receptors were obtained from an adult woman who had mild COVID-19 (a few samples of this study predate the infection). Cell type and time point are not known. The conserved cysteine and the conserved F or W are not part of the CDR3 here.

CDR3aa: ASSHYGTGTYNEQF; j_gene: TRBJ2-1; v_gene: TRBV14
CDR3aa: ASSPGLPTIKTQY; j_gene: TRBJ2-5; v_gene: TRBV7-9
CDR3aa: ASSLFGGTYEQY; j_gene: TRBJ2-7; v_gene: TRBV7-3
CDR3aa: ASSAPGLAGAYEQY; j_gene: TRBJ2-7; v_gene: TRBV9
CDR3aa: SARPPSANVLT; j_gene: TRBJ2-6; v_gene: TRBV20-1
CDR3aa: ASSLQGPGRGIAYGYT; j_gene: TRBJ1-2; v_gene: TRBV5-1
CDR3aa: AISEWGSGSTDTQY; j_gene: TRBJ2-3; v_gene: TRBV10-3
CDR3aa: ASSYQGSYGYT; j_gene: TRBJ1-2; v_gene: TRBV6-5
CDR3aa: ASSNTGRNGYT; j_gene: TRBJ1-2; v_gene: TRBV6-6
CDR3aa: ASSSSPTGTEAF; j_gene: TRBJ1-1; v_gene: TRBV11-2
CDR3aa: AWSRGDSSAPLH; j_gene: TRBJ1-6; v_gene: TRBV30
CDR3aa: ASGLYEQY; j_gene: TRBJ2-7; v_gene: TRBV12-3/TRBV12-4
CDR3aa: ASSKSRRDRTCCITEAF; j_gene: TRBJ1-1; v_gene: TRBV21-1
CDR3aa: ASSQAKVTNNEQF; j_gene: TRBJ2-1; v_gene: TRBV4-3
CDR3aa: SATNPGLHYEQY; j_gene: TRBJ2-7; v_gene: TRBV20-1
CDR3aa: ASSRILAGGTDTQY; j_gene: TRBJ2-3; v_gene: TRBV18
CDR3aa: ATSSSRVVYEQF; j_gene: TRBJ2-1; v_gene: TRBV15
CDR3aa: ASSLLGETEAF; j_gene: TRBJ1-1; v_gene: TRBV7-9
CDR3aa: ASSRTSVETQY; j_gene: TRBJ2-5; v_gene: TRBV12-3/TRBV12-4
CDR3aa: ASSQYYREAT; j_gene: TRBJ1-2; v_gene: TRBV12-3/TRBV12-4
CDR3aa: ASSLTESGELF; j_gene: TRBJ2-2; v_gene: TRBV7-8
CDR3aa: ASGLGRQETQY; j_gene: TRBJ2-5; v_gene: TRBV7-8
CDR3aa: AIRAPGREHLYEQY; j_gene: TRBJ2-7; v_gene: TRBV10-3
CDR3aa: ASSFLPGERGETQY; j_gene: TRBJ2-5; v_gene: TRBV7-8
CDR3aa: AISEDSVVTSNQPQH; j_gene: TRBJ1-5; v_gene: TRBV10-3
CDR3aa: AVVAGHTGELF; j_gene: TRBJ2-2; v_gene: TRBV19
CDR3aa: ASSQDVPTSGRVKQY; j_gene: TRBJ2-7; v_gene: TRBV4-1
CDR3aa: ASSLSPQGMQPQH; j_gene: TRBJ1-5; v_gene: TRBV12-3/TRBV12-4
CDR3aa: ASSYPSVGTQDTQY; j_gene: TRBJ2-3; v_gene: TRBV5-1
CDR3aa: ASSLDRGLQF; j_gene: TRBJ2-1; v_gene: TRBV7-8
CDR3aa: ASSDSPDRFARNTGELF; j_gene: TRBJ2-2; v_gene: TRBV7-6
CDR3aa: ASAPGRLNSPLH; j_gene: TRBJ1-6; v_gene: TRBV27
CDR3aa: ASRHTGGRPYEQY; j_gene: TRBJ2-7; v_gene: TRBV12-3/TRBV12-4
CDR3aa: ASSLGRFYGYT; j_gene: TRBJ1-2; v_gene: TRBV7-2
CDR3aa: ASGASGLHTEQY; j_gene: TRBJ2-7; v_gene: TRBV12-3/TRBV12-4
CDR3aa: ASSLDGVDYGYT; j_gene: TRBJ1-2; v_gene: TRBV5-1
CDR3aa: ASSPRAGNNQPQH; j_gene: TRBJ1-5; v_gene: TRBV18
CDR3aa: ASSLVQGGGEQY; j_gene: TRBJ2-7; v_gene: TRBV5-6
CDR3aa: ATSVSGAGANVLT; j_gene: TRBJ2-6; v_gene: TRBV24-1
CDR3aa: ASTQRRSASSYNEQF; j_gene: TRBJ2-1; v_gene: TRBV6-2/TRBV6-3
CDR3aa: SAWDRGLGSNQPQH; j_gene: TRBJ1-5; v_gene: TRBV20-1
CDR3aa: ASSLAGPEQY; j_gene: TRBJ2-7; v_gene: TRBV5-1
CDR3aa: ASSARIAVGEQY; j_gene: TRBJ2-7; v_gene: TRBV11-1
CDR3aa: ASKREDREQF; j_gene: TRBJ2-1; v_gene: TRBV2
CDR3aa: AIRRHTDSGANVLT; j_gene: TRBJ2-6; v_gene: TRBV10-3
CDR3aa: SANPSDRGNQPQH; j_gene: TRBJ1-5; v_gene: TRBV20-1
CDR3aa: ASSHNYEQY; j_gene: TRBJ2-7; v_gene: TRBV5-1
CDR3aa: SARGPVAGGHNEQF; j_gene: TRBJ2-1; v_gene: TRBV20-1
CDR3aa: ASSQDRQVPNEKLF; j_gene: TRBJ1-4; v_gene: TRBV4-1
CDR3aa: ASSAGTRDTEAF; j_gene: TRBJ1-1; v_gene: TRBV9
CDR3aa: SVEGTLTDTQY; j_gene: TRBJ2-3; v_gene: TRBV29-1
CDR3aa: ASSSGSNEQF; j_gene: TRBJ2-1; v_gene: TRBV12-3/TRBV12-4
CDR3aa: ASSFDSGQGGKKLF; j_gene: TRBJ1-4; v_gene: TRBV7-9
CDR3aa: ASSRGEQRNTGELF; j_gene: TRBJ2-2; v_gene: TRBV2
CDR3aa: ASSPPGSNQPQH; j_gene: TRBJ1-5; v_gene: TRBV9